This T cell receptor beta chain was recorded in a study of identical twins. The CDR3 covers 16 residues. Germline V gene data show CDR1 as KGHSH and CDR2 as LQKENI. The J segment lost 8 bases and the V segment lost 6 bases, leaving 13 bases of the junction unmatched. Broader study findings: The analysis was cross-sectional rather than longitudinal within donors.

A single record per CDR3 protein comes from TCRdb applying MiXCR to the 5' RACE reads. The repertoire includes 350,000 to 450,000 distinct CDR3 sequences, about a fifth of them detected once, and less than 15% sits in the top ten. This clonotype was counted between two and nine times. Its antigen is unknown. This TCR derives from a middle-aged man in good health. The V call is TRBV18, the J call TRBJ1-6; 7 bases are shared with TRBD1. The sample taken for sequencing was naive T cells sorted from blood. CDR3 loop: CASSSVRQGPDSPLHF. The CDR3 nucleotides read TGTGCCAGCTCTTCCGTACGACAGGGTCCGGATTCACCCCTCCACTTT.